This T cell receptor (beta chain) emerged from a study of T cell responses to AZD1222 COVID-19 vaccine. General study points: The sample set comprised mostly white British donors with more females, and clonal diversity was possibly underestimated.

The analysis combined second doses at about 4 or about 12 weeks. The V end lost 2 bases, the J end lost 5 bases, and 9 bases lay between the germline ends. The CDR3 consists of 13 residues. From germline, CDR1 is MDHEN and CDR2 SYDVKM. Comment on this clone: Antigen: not known.

Produced via immunoSEQ multiplex PCR; TCRdb's table is partial and in-frame only. There are about 180,000 clones in the sample; 85% to 95% occur only once, and about 1.5% lies in the top ten. This clonotype was sampled from an adult who received the AZD1222 COVID-19 vaccine. The source material was peripheral blood, sampled 28 days after the second AZD1222 dose. J is TRBJ2-5 and V is TRBV28; no definite D call. For the CDR3, the DNA is TGTGCCAGCAGTTTAGTTCTAAGGGAGACCCAGTACTTC. Encoded protein: CASSLVLRETQYF.